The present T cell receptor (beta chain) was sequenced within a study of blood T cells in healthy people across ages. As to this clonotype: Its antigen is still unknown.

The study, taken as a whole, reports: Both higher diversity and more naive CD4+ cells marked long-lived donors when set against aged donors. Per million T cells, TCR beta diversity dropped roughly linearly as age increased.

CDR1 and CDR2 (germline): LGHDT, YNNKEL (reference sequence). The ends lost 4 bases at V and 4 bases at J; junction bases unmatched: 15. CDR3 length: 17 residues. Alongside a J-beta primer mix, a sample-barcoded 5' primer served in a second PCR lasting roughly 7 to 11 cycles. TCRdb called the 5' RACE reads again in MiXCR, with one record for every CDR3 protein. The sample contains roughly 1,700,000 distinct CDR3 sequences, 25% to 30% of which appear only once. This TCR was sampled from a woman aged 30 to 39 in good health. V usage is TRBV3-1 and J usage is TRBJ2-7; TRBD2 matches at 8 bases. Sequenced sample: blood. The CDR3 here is CASSPSGVLAGTYEQYF. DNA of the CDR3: TGTGCCAGCAGCCCTTCCGGCGTGCTAGCGGGTACATACGAGCAGTACTTC.